Below are 27 T cell receptor beta chains sequenced from a single sample in a study of Ad26.COV2.S vaccination and SARS-CoV-2 variants. Treatment noted: about 20 received Ad26.COV2.S at low or high dose, single or two shots; roughly 5 received placebo; per-sample allocation not given. Day 63 after the first injection of vaccine or placebo was the sampling time. The repertoire was sequenced with immunoSEQ multiplex PCR; TCRdb's copy has only in-frame clones and lacks some. The data show roughly 400,000 clones, with over 80% seen just once and more than 1.5% held by the top ten. The material sequenced was peripheral blood, taken in a trial of Ad26.COV2.S vaccine versus placebo. Receptors were obtained from a person aged 18-60 years who received the Ad26.COV2.S COVID-19 vaccine or a placebo.

The chain uses TRBV4-1 and TRBJ1-2; D is ambiguous. The CDR3 is 18 amino acids. Deletions cut 1 base from V and 0 bases from J, with 18 bases between. Germline assignment: CDR1 MGHRA and CDR2 YSYEKL. The CDR3 sequence: CASSQVMVARKSNYGYTF. CDR3 DNA: TGCGCCAGCAGCCAAGTGATGGTGGCTCGCAAATCTAACTATGGCTACACCTTC.

This clone was found a few times. The chain joins TRBV9 to TRBJ1-2; 7 nucleotides agree with TRBD1. Trimming at V came to 1 base and at J to 2 bases, leaving 8 bases not matched to a gene. This CDR3 has 16 amino acids. Germline CDR1 reads SGDLS; CDR2 reads YYNGEE. The CDR3 reads CASSVNDRVKNYGYTF. CDR3 DNA sequence: TGTGCCAGCAGCGTAAACGACAGGGTCAAGAACTATGGCTACACCTTC.

J is TRBJ1-4 and V is TRBV6-5, with D hard to call. The germline gives CDR1 MNHEY, CDR2 SVGAGI. V shed 2 bases and J shed 0 bases, with 7 bases lying between them. The CDR3 is 15 residues long. The CDR3 loop reads CASSYATSTNEKLFF. CDR3 coding DNA: TGTGCCAGCAGTTACGCGACTTCAACTAATGAAAAACTGTTTTTT.

The J gene is TRBJ2-3, the V gene TRBV6-5, with a weak D call TRBD2 (5 bases). V lost 6 bases, J lost 1 base, and 8 bases lay in between. In germline, CDR1 is MNHEY, CDR2 SVGAGI. The CDR3 extends over 13 amino acids. In DNA form, the CDR3 reads TGTGCCAGCAGCCTCGGGGGCACAGATACGCAGTATTTT. Protein sequence: CASSLGGTDTQYF.

In this sample, this clone turned up once. The J gene is TRBJ2-3, the V gene TRBV2; D remains unclear. This CDR3 contains 13 residues. Germline V gene data show CDR1 as SNHLY and CDR2 as FYNNEI. V dropped 7 bases and J dropped 4 bases, with 12 bases sitting between them. The CDR3 coding sequence is TGTGCCAGCAAGAGAGATCCGGCAGATACGCAGTATTTT. Its protein is CASKRDPADTQYF.

This chain joins TRBV2 and TRBJ2-5, with D maybe TRBD1 (6 bases). Germline V gene data show CDR1 as SNHLY and CDR2 as FYNNEI. Deletions cut 8 bases from V and 5 bases from J, with 15 bases between. The CDR3 consists of 13 residues. The CDR3 loop reads CASVLRGTETQYF. The DNA of the CDR3 is TGTGCCAGCGTGCTTAGGGGGACCGAGACCCAGTACTTC.

The J gene is TRBJ2-7, the V gene TRBV6-7; D not certain. TRBV6-7 is given ORF status, its function remaining uncertain. This CDR3 is 20 amino acids long. Trimming removed 2 bases at V and 0 bases at J, with 26 bases between. The CDR3 sequence: CASSYPYPLSPLRNSYEQYF. The CDR3 DNA follows: TGTGCCAGCAGTTACCCCTACCCTCTCAGCCCGCTCCGAAACTCCTACGAGCAGTACTTC.

The chain joins TRBV18 to TRBJ2-3; D call uncertain. The CDR3 sequence is 16 residues long. V gave up 3 bases and J gave up 6 bases, with 19 bases separating them. Germline V gene lookup returns CDR1 KGHSH and CDR2 LQKENI. The CDR3: CASSPWANPRSDTQYF. As DNA, the CDR3 is TGTGCCAGCTCACCCTGGGCTAATCCCCGCTCGGATACGCAGTATTTT.

This chain joins TRBV28 and TRBJ1-5, with 8 bases fitting TRBD1. The germline gives CDR1 MDHEN, CDR2 SYDVKM. V lost 3 bases to trimming and J lost 1 base; unmatched junction nucleotides: 8. CDR3 length: 17 residues. CDR3 sequence reads: CASSFSDRAPSNQPQHF. The CDR3 nucleotides read TGTGCCAGCAGTTTTTCGGACAGGGCACCGAGCAATCAGCCCCAGCATTTT.

The chain joins TRBV5-6 to TRBJ1-4; 7 bases are shared with TRBD1. CDR1 is SGHDT, CDR2 YYEEEE, per germline. Unmatched junction bases numbered 6, after V lost 1 base and J lost 6 bases. The CDR3 contains 15 residues. The CDR3 sequence is CASSLTAGGDEKLFF. CDR3 DNA sequence: TGTGCCAGCAGCTTGACGGCAGGGGGAGATGAAAAACTGTTTTTT.

The chain uses TRBV7-9 and TRBJ2-3; D is uncertain. Trimming removed 8 bases at V and 4 bases at J, with 10 bases between. Germline V gene data show CDR1 as SEHNR and CDR2 as FQNEAQ (reference sequence). This CDR3 comprises 12 residues. Here the CDR3 reads CASQNPPDTQYF. DNA for the CDR3: TGTGCCAGCCAAAACCCCCCAGATACGCAGTATTTT.

This clone has a single count. The CDR3 DNA sequence: TGTGCCAGCAGCTTAGTTGACGGCCAAGAGACCCAGTACTTC. Translation gives CASSLVDGQETQYF. This sequence joins TRBV7-9 and TRBJ2-5; the D is unclear. There are 14 residues in the CDR3. Germline V gene data show CDR1 as SEHNR and CDR2 as FQNEAQ (reference sequence). Between the trimmed V and J ends, which lost 1 base and 1 base, there was a span of 7 bases.

Worth noting for this clone: This sample also contains other DNA sequences that code for the same CDR3. The chain employs TRBV7-8 and TRBJ1-1; D call uncertain. V dropped 1 base and J dropped 1 base, with 4 bases sitting between them. Per germline, CDR1 SGHVS and CDR2 FQNEAQ. CDR3 length equals 13 residues. The CDR3 is CASSLGRNTEAFF. Here the CDR3 DNA reads TGTGCCAGCAGCTTAGGGAGGAACACTGAAGCTTTCTTT.

This clone is medium-sized in the sample. The rearrangement uses TRBV15 and TRBJ2-5; 7 nucleotides match TRBD2. Germline trimming cut 1 base from V and 0 bases from J; bases unmatched to any gene: 2. The CDR3 loop spans 15 amino acids. The germline gives CDR1 LNHNV, CDR2 YYDKDF (reference sequence). CDR3 residues: CATSRGSGDQETQYF. The CDR3 DNA reads TGTGCCACCAGCAGAGGAAGCGGGGACCAAGAGACCCAGTACTTC.

This clone was seen only a few times. The chain has TRBV7-2 and TRBJ1-4; D unclear. CDR1 is SGHTA and CDR2 is FQGNSA in the germline V gene. The CDR3 is 15 amino acids. The V end was cut by 1 base, the J end by 4 bases, with 10 bases between. The CDR3 here is CASSLESRFNEKLFF. In DNA form, the CDR3 reads TGTGCCAGCAGCTTAGAGTCCAGATTTAATGAAAAACTGTTTTTT.

This chain links TRBV7-9 with TRBJ2-1, with unresolved D. There are 14 residues in the CDR3. Trimming pared 6 bases from V and 2 bases from J, leaving 11 bases between. Germline CDR1 is SEHNR and CDR2 is FQNEAQ (reference sequence). The CDR3 DNA follows: TGTGCCAGCAGTTGGCCGGGTCCCTACAATGAGCAGTTCTTC. Encoded protein: CASSWPGPYNEQFF.

The chain recombines TRBV5-5 with TRBJ2-7, with 10 bases matching TRBD1. With 5 bases clipped from V and 2 bases from J, the junction kept 4 bases outside the gene matches. CDR1 and CDR2 from the germline V gene are SGHKS and YYEKEE (reference sequence). CDR3 size: 14 residues. The CDR3 nucleotides are TGTGCCAGCAGATTCGGGACAGGGGCCTACGAGCAGTACTTC. It encodes CASRFGTGAYEQYF.

J is TRBJ2-4 and V is TRBV2; possible D gene TRBD1, 6 bases. Between the trimmed V and J ends, which lost 1 base and 6 bases, there was a span of 10 bases. Germline loops: CDR1 SNHLY, CDR2 FYNNEI. CDR3 size: 14 residues. The CDR3 region has the DNA TGTGCCAGCAGTGAAGTCAGGGGTGCAAACATTCAGTACTTC. Encoded protein: CASSEVRGANIQYF.

Only one count was recorded for this clone. The chain uses TRBV15 and TRBJ1-2, with D possibly being TRBD1 (5 bases). Per germline, CDR1 LNHNV and CDR2 YYDKDF (reference sequence). The CDR3 spans 15 residues. With 0 bases removed from V and 6 bases from J, the gap between germline ends came to 14 bases. CDR3 sequence: CATSRDPPGTNGYTF. CDR3 sequence (DNA): TGTGCCACCAGCAGAGATCCCCCGGGGACTAATGGCTACACCTTC.

The V and J genes are TRBV28 and TRBJ1-2; D unclear. Between the trimmed V and J ends, which lost 8 bases and 3 bases, there was a span of 7 bases. Germline lookup yields CDR1 MDHEN and CDR2 SYDVKM. CDR3 length: 11 amino acids. CDR3 protein: CASGQDYGYTF. In nucleotides, the CDR3 is TGTGCCAGCGGGCAGGACTATGGCTACACCTTC.

The sample holds a few counts of this clone. This sequence joins TRBV5-6 and TRBJ1-2; a possible D gene is TRBD1 (5 bases). The CDR3 is made up of 15 amino acids. Trimming left V 1 base short and J 1 base short, with 11 bases between. CDR1 and CDR2 from the germline V gene are SGHDT and YYEEEE. The CDR3 DNA reads as TGTGCCAGCAGCTTGACAGGCAAGATTAACTATGGCTACACCTTC. Amino acids: CASSLTGKINYGYTF.

J is TRBJ2-7 and V is TRBV12-3 or TRBV12-4; 7 nucleotides agree with TRBD1. Unmatched junction bases numbered 4, after V lost 5 bases and J lost 6 bases. This CDR3 is built from 12 residues. The CDR3 sequence: CASSRQGTEQYF. The DNA for the CDR3 is TGTGCCAGCAGTCGACAGGGTACCGAGCAGTACTTC.

Here the CDR3 reads CASRLGQNTEAFF. The CDR3 coding sequence is TGCGCCAGCAGGCTGGGACAGAACACTGAAGCTTTCTTT. The chain uses TRBV5-1 and TRBJ1-1; a possible D gene is TRBD1 (6 bases). Germline assignment: CDR1 SGHRS and CDR2 YFSETQ. The CDR3 sequence is 13 residues long. V shed 5 bases and J shed 1 base, with 9 bases lying between them.

The chain employs TRBV27 and TRBJ1-4; 9 bases map to TRBD1. The V gene's germline CDR1 is MNHEY and CDR2 SMNVEV (reference sequence). V lost 3 bases and J lost 8; bases outside the gene matches: 7. There are 15 residues in the CDR3. The chain's CDR3 is CASSFRGTGREKLFF. As DNA, the CDR3 is TGTGCCAGCAGTTTTCGGGGGACAGGGCGAGAAAAACTGTTTTTT.

As DNA, the CDR3 is TGTGCCAGCAGCCCGGGGGCTAGCGGGGGCAATGAGCAGTTCTTC. It codes for CASSPGASGGNEQFF. The rearrangement joins TRBV5-4 to TRBJ2-1, with 10 bases that match TRBD2. V shed 4 bases, J shed 6 bases, and the junction held 7 bases outside the gene matches. Germline values: CDR1 SGHNT, CDR2 YYREEE (reference sequence). This CDR3 spans 15 amino acids.

The chain links TRBV4-3 to TRBJ2-1; the D gene is possibly TRBD1 (6 bases). The CDR3 is 13 amino acids. CDR1 and CDR2 from the germline V gene are LGHNA and YSLEER. V lost 1 base to trimming and J lost 10 bases, with 11 bases between them. In DNA, the CDR3 is TGCGCCAGCAGCCAAGGAGGGGACACCGAGCAGTTCTTC. This translates into CASSQGGDTEQFF.

The chain joins TRBV11-2 to TRBJ1-2; D is possibly TRBD1 (5 bases). V lost 6 bases to trimming and J lost 4 bases, with 12 bases between them. Germline-derived CDR1 and CDR2 are SGHAT and FQNNGV. The CDR3 loop spans 13 amino acids. The CDR3, as DNA: TGTGCCAGCAGTCAACGGGGGTCCTATGGCTACACCTTC. Protein product: CASSQRGSYGYTF.